This is a list of T cell receptor beta chains from one sample in a study of cytomegalovirus exposure and HLA in healthy donors. Some clones are missing from TCRdb's copy, which holds only in-frame ones; the method was immunoSEQ multiplex PCR. Of roughly 100,000 clones in the sample, approximately 69% were seen once. Sample: PBMCs. The source is a man younger than 40 in good health and CMV-seronegative. Both conserved end residues are part of each CDR3. Size values are once, few and many counts, or a class for expanded clones, and some rows have none.

V	size	CDR3
TRBV7-2	NA	CASSLALNSNQPQHF
TRBV7-9	NA	CASTPSTSEAQYF
TRBV11-2	NA	CASSLDMWEVLTETQYF
TRBV11-3	NA	CASSLETRSEQYF
TRBV18	NA	CASSPTYQDRGTSRYGYTF
TRBV5-6	NA	CASRRTGESSGANVLTF
TRBV5-1	NA	CASSRGLAGGGNIQYF
TRBV28	NA	CASRNRVPYNEQFF
TRBV29-1	NA	CSIRTSGYNEQFF
TRBV4-3	once	CASSQVTTSGTGANVLTF
TRBV5-1	NA	CASSVTNPPGQGAGETQYF
TRBV18	few	CASSPQAGATETQYF
TRBV6-5	few	CASSYVPQLGELFF
TRBV4-3	once	CASSQDVRAGAPYF
TRBV11-2	NA	CASSLGLAGAVDTQYF
TRBV29-1	few	CSVAVLAKSLSTDTQYF
TRBV4-3	NA	CASSQGFGYSNQPQHF
TRBV6-1	NA	CASSVRADGGNQPQHF
TRBV7-2	NA	CASSQTSWDTQYF
TRBV2	NA	CASSPLGPTNTGELFF
TRBV28	NA	CASSLWGGPTEAFF
TRBV7-2	NA	CASSLHSGSYEQYF
TRBV7-2	few	CASSLAGAGYNEQFF
TRBV9	NA	CASSVETGGGTYEQYF
TRBV5-8	once	CASSLTGSTAFF
TRBV10-3	NA	CAISAGGYEQYF
TRBV9	once	CASSVAQGNTEAFF
TRBV5-1	NA	CASSLQGNGGNTIYF
TRBV2	NA	CASSDSGTGRSYEQYF
TRBV4-1	NA	CASSQGAGAGNTIYF
TRBV4-3	NA	CASSQDFTGRTEAFF
TRBV28	NA	CASRPGRGTYYGYTF
TRBV28	NA	CASSEGGNEKLFF
TRBV20-1	NA	CSAPDRGEQYF
TRBV5-6	NA	CASSLRQGVYGYTF
TRBV10-3	few	CAISTSSGRGTDTQYF
TRBV10-3	NA	CAINPLGTGGFAEAFF
TRBV2	NA	CASTGTGSGNQPQHF
TRBV28	NA	CASGLAGSSYNEQFF
TRBV4-2	NA	CASSQGRGAGGFDEQFF
TRBV29-1	NA	CSVLARANTGELFF
TRBV6-5	NA	CASSSLGGRQYYEQYF